The sequence of this T cell receptor (beta chain) was determined in a study of CD8 T cells in ankylosing spondylitis. The TCR beta libraries were generated through quantitative 5'-RACE incorporating molecular barcodes. Each CDR3 protein gets one entry after TCRdb re-called the 5' RACE reads with MiXCR. The profile shows about 420,000 distinct CDR3 sequences, about 20% of them singletons. Concerning this clonotype: Antigen unknown.

Overall study results and limits: In ankylosing spondylitis blood, a motif of roughly eight highly homologous TCR beta variants appeared characteristic. Matched ankylosing spondylitis synovial fluid reportedly contained a significantly enriched population of disease-linked clones. Relatively rare in peripheral blood, disease-linked clones were also CD8+.

CDR3 length: 15 amino acids. Trimming took 6 bases from V and 4 from J; bases not matched to a gene: 9. Germline V lookup: CDR1 DFQATT, CDR2 SNEGSKA (reference sequence). The V call is TRBV20-1, the J call TRBJ2-3; 11 bases fit TRBD2. This TCR derives from a male donor with ankylosing spondylitis. The sample taken for sequencing was blood, either unsorted or a sorted T cell fraction (not recorded which). The CDR3 region is CSAILAGVVADTQYF. The CDR3 DNA follows: TGCAGTGCGATACTAGCGGGAGTGGTAGCAGATACGCAGTATTTT.